Below, 19 T cell receptor beta chains from the same sample are listed, as sequenced in a study of response to subunit inactivated influenza vaccine (dated by TCRdb to the late 2010s). The library was obtained by RT-PCR. Sequencing used an Illumina HiSeq 2500. The public reads were reprocessed in TCRdb via fastp at Q25 and MiXCR, keeping in-frame beta chains. Rows are unified per CDR3 protein, each entry keeping the most common DNA and genes. The sample records around 570,000 distinct CDR3 sequences, around 10% of which are singletons. More than 9.5% of the sample is taken by the ten largest. These data were also filed under a second study, of T cells expressing NK-cell markers. Taken from the second paper: TCR beta cDNA libraries were made by 5'RACE template switching that added a universal primer site and unique molecular identifiers.

Sequencing was performed on PBMCs from blood, taken on the day of vaccination. Receptors originate from a man aged 45 to 65 who received an inactivated influenza vaccine. Donor details come from another sample of the same person, matched by shared clones.

In its sample, this clonotype was seen a few times. The rearrangement uses TRBV7-9 and TRBJ2-7, with 8 bases lining up with TRBD2. Germline V lookup: CDR1 SEHNR, CDR2 FQNEAQ (reference sequence). This CDR3 has 14 residues. Germline trimming cut 5 bases from V and 0 bases from J; bases unmatched to any gene: 3. The CDR3 DNA is TGTGCCAGCAGCAAGCGGGGGAGCTCCTACGAGCAGTACTTC. It translates to CASSKRGSSYEQYF.

This clonotype was detected a few times. The chain has TRBV20-1 and TRBJ1-6; D ambiguous. CDR1 DFQATT and CDR2 SNEGSKA come from the germline V gene (reference sequence). There are 16 residues in the CDR3. V shed 0 bases and J shed 5 bases, with 14 bases lying between them. CDR3 sequence: CSAREAPGSNNSPLHF. The CDR3 DNA sequence: TGCAGTGCTAGAGAGGCACCGGGATCTAATAATTCACCCCTCCACTTT.

In its sample, this clonotype was seen a few times. The chain carries TRBV19 and TRBJ2-1; 9 nucleotides agree with TRBD1. The ends lost 5 bases at V and 3 bases at J; junction bases unmatched: 2. Germline V gene sequence: CDR1 LNHDA, CDR2 SQIVND (reference sequence). This CDR3 has 14 amino acids. CDR3 sequence (DNA): TGTGCCAGTAGTGGGGGACAGGGCTACAATGAGCAGTTCTTC. As protein: CASSGGQGYNEQFF.

The CDR3 nucleotides are TGTGCCAGCAGTAGGAAAAACAGGGGCTGGAACACTGAAGCTTTCTTT. Its protein is CASSRKNRGWNTEAFF. The rearrangement uses TRBV28 and TRBJ1-1, with 7 bases lining up with TRBD1. The V and J ends lost 5 bases and 1 base, in that order; junction bases with no gene match: 10. This CDR3 spans 16 amino acids. CDR1 is MDHEN and CDR2 is SYDVKM in the germline V gene. Full variable domain (outside the CDR3, taken from reference TRBV28 and TRBJ1-1): DVKVTQSSRYLVKRTGEKVFLECVQDMDHENMFWYRQDPGLGLRLIYFSYDVKMKEKGDIPEGYSVSREKKERFSLILESASTNQTSMYLCASSRKNRGWNTEAFFGQGTRLTVV.

This clonotype has more than one count but fewer than ten. A junction boundary mismatches the germline segment, possibly from a read error. This chain uses TRBV24-1 with TRBJ2-1, with TRBD1 matching over 8 bases. There are 16 residues in the CDR3. The germline gives CDR1 KGHDR, CDR2 SFDVKD. CDR3 protein: CATSDSSGGRYNEQFF. The CDR3 DNA follows: TGTGCCACCAGTGACTCCTCAGGGGGCAGGTACAATGAACAGTTCTTC.

J is TRBJ2-5 and V is TRBV11-2; perhaps TRBD1 as D (5 bases). Germline V gene sequence: CDR1 SGHAT, CDR2 FQNNGV. The CDR3 is 13 amino acids. Trimming stripped 1 base from V and 7 bases from J, with 10 bases between. For the CDR3, the DNA is TGTGCCAGCAGCTTAGGGGCAGGGTGGACCCAGTACTTC. It encodes CASSLGAGWTQYF.

This clonotype was seen a handful of times. The CDR3 DNA is TGTGCCAGCAGCTTAAGGACTAGCGGCCCGGGGGAGCAGTACTTC. The encoded protein is CASSLRTSGPGEQYF. V gene TRBV7-2 combines with J gene TRBJ2-7, with 10 bases fitting TRBD2. Losses at the gene ends were 2 bases for V and 7 bases for J; bases not matched to a gene: 8. The length of the CDR3 is 15 residues. CDR1 is SGHTA, CDR2 FQGNSA, per germline. Using reference TRBV7-2 and TRBJ2-7 for the parts outside the CDR3, the full variable domain is GAGVSQSPSNKVTEKGKDVELRCDPISGHTALYWYRQSLGQGLEFLIYFQGNSAPDKSGLPSDRFSAERTGGSVSTLTIQRTQQEDSAVYLCASSLRTSGPGEQYFGPGTRLTVT.

This clonotype was found many times. This chain connects TRBV12-3 or TRBV12-4 to TRBJ1-3, with D hard to call. Between the trimmed V and J ends, which lost 9 bases and 4 bases, there was a span of 13 bases. CDR3 length: 13 residues. The CDR3 nucleotides are TGTGCCAGGCCGGACGGGTCAGGAAACACCATATATTTT. This translates into CARPDGSGNTIYF.

This clonotype was observed a few times. The chain carries TRBV30 and TRBJ2-3; 10 bases match TRBD2. Germline CDR1 reads GTSNPN; CDR2 reads SVGIG (reference sequence). The V gene end was trimmed by 3 bases and the J gene end by 12 bases; junction bases not matched to a gene: 6. This CDR3 spans 12 amino acids. CDR3 in DNA: TGTGCCTGGAGCCTCACTAGCGGGGTTCAGTATTTT. This translates into CAWSLTSGVQYF. The complete variable domain, with remaining parts taken from reference TRBV30 and TRBJ2-3, reads SQTIHQWPATLVQPVGSPLSLECTVEGTSNPNLYWYRQAAGRGLQLLFYSVGIGQISSEVPQNLSASRPQDRQFILSSKKLLLSDSGFYLCAWSLTSGVQYFGPGTRLTVL.

The chain carries TRBV20-1 and TRBJ2-7; tentatively, D is TRBD2 (5 bases). This CDR3 has 15 residues. Trimming removed 0 bases from V and 2 bases from J, with 14 bases in between. Germline V gives CDR1 DFQATT, CDR2 SNEGSKA (reference sequence). CDR3 DNA sequence: TGCAGTGCTAGAGATATCGGACTGCCAACCTACGAGCAGTACTTC. Its translation: CSARDIGLPTYEQYF.

This clonotype occurred a few times. V and J are TRBV29-1 and TRBJ2-7, with D perhaps being TRBD1 or TRBD2 (7 bases each). Trimming cost V 4 bases and J 4 bases, with 17 bases left between them. The CDR3 covers 14 residues. The V gene's germline CDR1 is SQVTM and CDR2 ANQGSEA. CDR3 region: CSVGWGRGRYEQYF. The CDR3 DNA follows: TGCAGCGTTGGCTGGGGGAGGGGGCGTTACGAGCAGTACTTC.

On this clonotype itself: Germline and junction disagree at one end, which may indicate a read error. This sequence joins TRBV20-1 and TRBJ1-4; the match to TRBD1 covers 7 bases. The CDR3 has 15 amino acids. Germline CDR1 and CDR2: DFQATT and SNEGSKA (reference sequence). The CDR3 region is CSAGETGTANEKLFF. The CDR3 coding sequence is TGCAGTGCTGGAGAAACCGGGACAGCAAATGAAAAACTGTTTTTT.

The rearrangement joins TRBV27 to TRBJ1-5; weak D call: TRBD1 (5 bases). The V end was cut by 5 bases, the J end by 9 bases, with 17 bases between. Germline assignment: CDR1 MNHEY and CDR2 SMNVEV (reference sequence). The CDR3 is 14 amino acids. The CDR3 is CASSLGTGAWPQHF. CDR3 nucleotide sequence: TGTGCCAGCAGTCTCGGGACGGGTGCGTGGCCCCAGCATTTT.

The rearrangement uses TRBV7-9 and TRBJ2-1; D unresolved. Per germline, CDR1 SEHNR and CDR2 FQNEAQ (reference sequence). With 6 bases removed from V and 8 bases from J, the gap between germline ends came to 14 bases. CDR3 length equals 13 residues. CDR3 sequence: CASSPDAGYEQFF. DNA of the CDR3: TGTGCCAGCAGTCCGGACGCCGGGTATGAGCAGTTCTTC.

The chain joins TRBV10-3 to TRBJ2-7, with 7 bases that match TRBD1. V dropped 0 bases and J dropped 2; count of bases not matched to a gene: 7. Germline CDR1 reads ENHRY; CDR2 reads SYGVKD. This CDR3 spans 16 amino acids. The CDR3 DNA is TGTGCCATCAGTGAGTCGGGGTTAACAGGGGCCTACGAGCAGTACTTC. Translating gives CAISESGLTGAYEQYF.

This clonotype has a count of ten or more. The V gene is TRBV4-3, the J gene TRBJ1-1; 10 bases are a match to TRBD1. Germline CDR1 reads LGHNA; CDR2 reads YSLEER. V was pared by 0 bases and J by 3 bases, with 4 bases of the junction left unmatched. The CDR3 consists of 16 residues. CDR3 region: CASSQDGGQGDTEAFF. The DNA for the CDR3 is TGCGCCAGCAGCCAAGATGGAGGACAGGGGGACACTGAAGCTTTCTTT.

V usage is TRBV9 and J usage is TRBJ1-6, with no clear D. The germline gives CDR1 SGDLS, CDR2 YYNGEE. This CDR3 is built from 14 residues. V dropped 4 bases and J dropped 9 bases, with 14 bases sitting between them. In DNA, the CDR3 is TGTGCCAGCAGCCCGACTGTCGGGGTTTCACCCCTCCACTTT. Its protein is CASSPTVGVSPLHF.

Written as DNA, the CDR3 is TGTGCCAGCAGCAATCAGAGGGCAGGGGGGACAGATACGCAGTATTTT. It yields the protein CASSNQRAGGTDTQYF. The V and J genes are TRBV5-6 and TRBJ2-3; D is possibly TRBD1 (7 bases). Trimming took 4 bases from V and 3 from J, leaving 18 bases between them. This CDR3 is 16 amino acids long. Germline lookup yields CDR1 SGHDT and CDR2 YYEEEE.

This clonotype was detected only a few times. The chain is built from TRBV6-6 and TRBJ1-1, with 8 bases matching TRBD1. With V trimmed by 6 bases and J by 8 bases, 5 bases remained unmatched. Germline V gene sequence: CDR1 MNHNY, CDR2 SVGAGI (reference sequence). The length of the CDR3 is 12 residues. CDR3 in DNA: TGTGCCAGCAGGACAGGGGAGCAGGAAGCTTTCTTT. Residues: CASRTGEQEAFF.